This TCR beta chain is drawn from a study of CD8 T cells in Susac syndrome. The RNA input was roughly 0.45 to 1 ug, and it was reverse transcribed with random hexamers. TCRdb recomputed calls from the immunoSEQ multiplex PCR reads with MiXCR, one row per CDR3 protein. The table includes about 190,000 distinct CDR3 sequences, around 95% detected once. The CDR3 consists of 12 residues. The V end was cut by 6 bases, the J end by 6 bases, with 6 bases between. Germline-derived CDR1 and CDR2 are SNHLY and FYNNEI. Sequencing used CD4+ T cells from PBMCs. The chain couples TRBV2 to TRBJ1-6; no reliable D call. The sequence derives from a human donor with Susac syndrome. The CDR3 nucleotides read TGTGCCAGCAGGCAGGCTAATTCACCCCTCCACTTT. Encoded protein: CASRQANSPLHF.